Listed below are T cell receptor beta chains from one sample, sequenced in a study of a mutant IDH1 vaccine in newly diagnosed glioma. Generated by immunoSEQ multiplex PCR, the TCRdb table keeps only in-frame clones and is missing some. The repertoire holds over 60,000 clones, about 91% seen once, with around 2% in the top ten. Their specific antigens are unknown. The sample was PBMCs, taken from a glioma patient whose treatment included an IDH1 peptide vaccine. The receptors shown here come from a man aged 40-49 years with glioma. Both conserved end residues are part of each CDR3. Each record gives: clone size, D gene, J gene, V gene, CDR3 protein, CDR3 DNA. A D gene is named only where the DNA matches it firmly. The size entry is marked missing in some rows and otherwise reads once, few, many or a size class.

- - TRBJ1-2 TRBV5-4 CASSLTGGFGGYTF TGTGCCAGCAGCTTGACGGGGGGCTTCGGTGGCTACACCTTC
- TRBD2 TRBJ2-7 TRBV7-2 CASSILTSGTLHEQYF TGTGCCAGCAGCATACTGACTAGCGGGACCCTGCACGAGCAGTACTTC
- - TRBJ2-1 TRBV7-6 CASSLMNNEQFF TGTGCCAGCAGCTTAATGAACAATGAGCAGTTCTTC
- TRBD1 TRBJ1-3 TRBV19 CATRQGAFSGNTIYF TGTGCCACAAGACAGGGGGCCTTCTCTGGAAACACCATATATTTT
- TRBD1 TRBJ2-2 TRBV7-2 CASSLSPGGVAGELFF TGTGCCAGCAGCTTATCCCCAGGGGGCGTAGCCGGGGAGCTGTTTTTT
- - TRBJ1-1 TRBV4-1 CASSQDGSGPMGTEAFF TGCGCCAGCAGCCAAGATGGATCGGGACCTATGGGCACTGAAGCTTTCTTT
- TRBD1 TRBJ1-3 TRBV29-1 CSVAGQGGGNTIYF TGCAGCGTTGCGGGGCAGGGGGGTGGAAACACCATATATTTT
- - TRBJ1-1 TRBV15 CATSRDMNTEAFF TGTGCCACCAGCAGAGATATGAACACTGAAGCTTTCTTT
once TRBD2 TRBJ2-3 TRBV5-1 CASSWATSGLSTDTQYF TGCGCCAGCAGCTGGGCGACTAGCGGGCTTAGCACAGATACGCAGTATTTT
- - TRBJ2-5 TRBV4-1 CASSHSWGQETQYF TGCGCCAGCAGCCATTCCTGGGGCCAGGAGACCCAGTACTTC
- TRBD1 TRBJ1-4 TRBV10-1 CASSKTGRATNEKLFF TGCGCCAGCAGCAAGACAGGGAGGGCAACTAATGAAAAACTGTTTTTT
- TRBD2 TRBJ2-1 TRBV10-3 CAIGGTSPLPGSYNEQFF TGTGCCATCGGCGGGACTAGCCCCCTTCCAGGCTCCTACAATGAGCAGTTCTTC
- - TRBJ1-6 TRBV6-5 CASSYSAEQRNSPLHF TGTGCCAGCAGTTACTCGGCGGAACAGCGGAATTCACCCCTCCACTTT
- - TRBJ1-5 TRBV6-1 CASSGSSNQPQHF TGTGCCAGCAGCGGCAGTAGCAATCAGCCCCAGCATTTT
- - TRBJ1-5 TRBV6-5 CASSRISNQPQHF TGTGCCAGCAGTCGTATTTCAAATCAGCCCCAGCATTTT
- - TRBJ1-1 TRBV13 CASSLPGQNAEPLSEAFF TGTGCCAGCAGCTTACCCGGACAGAACGCAGAACCGCTATCTGAAGCTTTCTTT
- - TRBJ2-1 TRBV7-8 CASSPSRGHREQFF TGTGCCAGCAGCCCGTCTCGGGGCCATAGGGAGCAGTTCTTC
medium-sized - TRBJ1-2 TRBV25-1 CASSEAGLIDYTF TGTGCCAGCAGTGAGGCAGGGCTAATAGACTACACCTTC
- TRBD2 TRBJ2-2 TRBV5-4 CASRSGTSGGARFTTGELFF TGTGCCAGCAGGTCCGGGACTAGCGGGGGGGCCAGGTTTACCACCGGGGAGCTGTTTTTT
- TRBD1 TRBJ2-2 TRBV4-1 CASSQPRGHHITGELFF TGCGCCAGCAGCCAGCCGAGGGGGCATCACATCACCGGGGAGCTGTTTTTT
- - TRBJ2-3 TRBV6-5 CASSRDLDTQYF TGTGCCAGCAGCCGGGACCTTGATACGCAGTATTTT
- TRBD2 TRBJ2-1 TRBV7-2 CASTPTTSGGFEQFF TGTGCCAGCACTCCCACGACTAGCGGGGGGTTTGAGCAGTTCTTC
once - TRBJ1-1 TRBV4-1 CASSPTTGSNTEAFF TGCGCCAGCAGCCCTACGACAGGTAGTAACACTGAAGCTTTCTTT
- - TRBJ1-3 TRBV28 CASRELGSSGNTIYF TGTGCCAGCCGTGAACTCGGGAGCTCTGGAAACACCATATATTTT
once TRBD1 TRBJ1-1 TRBV19 CASSNIYRGQDEAFF TGTGCCAGTAGTAATATCTACAGGGGGCAGGATGAAGCTTTCTTT
- TRBD1 TRBJ2-7 TRBV4-2 CASSPPGQGNDEQYF TGTGCCAGCAGCCCCCCGGGACAGGGAAACGACGAGCAGTACTTC
- TRBD2 TRBJ2-7 TRBV11-3 CASSRGLASYEQYF TGTGCCAGCAGCAGGGGACTAGCATCCTACGAGCAGTACTTC
- - TRBJ2-5 TRBV25-1 CASSESRGPAAQETQYF TGTGCCAGCAGTGAATCAAGAGGGCCAGCAGCCCAAGAGACCCAGTACTTC
once - TRBJ2-3 TRBV27 CASREGTVKTDTQYF TGTGCCAGCAGGGAGGGGACAGTAAAAACAGATACGCAGTATTTT
- TRBD2 TRBJ2-1 TRBV27 CASSLSTYLAGGDNEQFF TGTGCCAGCAGTTTATCTACCTACCTAGCGGGGGGGGACAATGAGCAGTTCTTC
- - TRBJ2-7 TRBV27 CASRGNLYEQYF TGTGCCAGCAGAGGTAATCTCTACGAGCAGTACTTC
- - TRBJ2-3 TRBV27 CASSGADFADTQYF TGTGCCAGCAGTGGTGCGGACTTCGCAGATACGCAGTATTTT
- TRBD1 TRBJ1-5 TRBV15 CATSRGGQGAQPQHF TGTGCCACCAGCAGAGGGGGACAGGGGGCCCAGCCCCAGCATTTT
- - TRBJ2-1 TRBV15 CATSRLLGGNNEQFF TGTGCCACCAGCAGATTGCTGGGGGGAAACAATGAGCAGTTCTTC
- - TRBJ2-1 TRBV19 CASRRGSVYNEQFF TGTGCCAGTCGAAGGGGATCGGTCTACAATGAGCAGTTCTTC
- TRBD1 TRBJ1-5 TRBV28 CASRHPGTGGVVPQHF TGTGCCAGCAGGCATCCCGGGACAGGGGGCGTGGTGCCCCAGCATTTT
few - TRBJ1-1 TRBV30 CAWMVTLEAFF TGTGCCTGGATGGTCACTCTTGAAGCTTTCTTT